These 7 T cell receptor beta chains came from one sample sequenced in a study of cytomegalovirus exposure and HLA in healthy donors. In the PCR, 60 Vbeta and 13 Jbeta primers were used. The assay was immunoSEQ multiplex PCR, and TCRdb's table has in-frame clones only and misses some. This sample has some 270,000 clones; 75% to 90% occur once, and the top ten carry about 0.3%. Sample: PBMCs. The source of these receptors is a girl aged 2-15 years in good health and CMV-seronegative.

The chain uses TRBV5-1 and TRBJ2-3; TRBD2 agrees at 7 bases. Germline CDR1 SGHRS, CDR2 YFSETQ. This CDR3 has 16 residues. V shed 3 bases, J shed 2 bases, and the junction held 9 bases outside the gene matches. The CDR3 nucleotides read TGCGCCAGCAGCTGGACACCTAGCGGCCTCACAGATACGCAGTATTTT. The encoded protein is CASSWTPSGLTDTQYF.

The chain uses TRBV28 and TRBJ2-7; D is possibly TRBD1 (6 bases). Germline V lookup: CDR1 MDHEN, CDR2 SYDVKM. The CDR3 is made up of 13 amino acids. Trimming removed 4 bases at V and 3 bases at J, with 10 bases between. This CDR3 is CASSYGDNYEQYF. The CDR3 region has the DNA TGTGCCAGCAGTTATGGGGACAACTACGAGCAGTACTTC.

The V and J genes are TRBV10-3 and TRBJ2-5; 8 bases agree with TRBD2. Losses at the gene ends were 4 bases for V and 3 bases for J; bases not matched to a gene: 1. CDR1 is ENHRY, CDR2 SYGVKD, per germline. There are 13 residues in the CDR3. As DNA, the CDR3 is TGTGCCATCAGTGGTAGCGGGGAAGAGACCCAGTACTTC. Translating gives CAISGSGEETQYF.

The chain combines TRBV27 with TRBJ2-3; 7 bases are a match to TRBD2. The CDR3 extends over 16 amino acids. Germline V gene lookup returns CDR1 MNHEY and CDR2 SMNVEV (reference sequence). Losses at the gene ends were 5 bases for V and 1 base for J; bases not matched to a gene: 9. DNA of the CDR3: TGTGCCAGCAGTCCTAGCGGCCTAGGGCGCACAGATACGCAGTATTTT. Protein: CASSPSGLGRTDTQYF.

The chain combines TRBV7-7 with TRBJ2-2, with TRBD2 as a possible D gene (5 bases). The CDR3 has 16 amino acids. CDR1 is SSHAT, CDR2 FNYEAQ, per germline (reference sequence). V was clipped by 11 bases and J by 5 bases, with 24 bases between them. Here the CDR3 DNA reads TGTGCCGCCGGGGTACCTGCCCCTTTCTTTACCGGGGAGCTGTTTTTT. Protein: CAAGVPAPFFTGELFF. The whole variable domain, remainder taken from reference TRBV7-7 and TRBJ2-2, is GAGVSQSPRYKVTKRGQDVTLRCDPISSHATLYWYQQALGQGPEFLTYFNYEAQPDKSGLPSDRFSAERPEGSISTLTIQRTEQRDSAMYRCAAGVPAPFFTGELFFGEGSRLTVL.

V gene TRBV11-2 combines with J gene TRBJ2-5, with 9 bases aligning to TRBD2. V lost 5 bases and J lost 2; bases outside the gene matches: 6. The CDR3 runs 15 residues. The V gene's germline CDR1 is SGHAT and CDR2 FQNNGV. DNA for the CDR3: TGTGCCAGCAGCATTAGCGGGAGCGCGCAAGAGACCCAGTACTTC. Its protein is CASSISGSAQETQYF. The full variable domain, with the rest looked up from reference TRBV11-2 and TRBJ2-5, is EAGVAQSPRYKIIEKRQSVAFWCNPISGHATLYWYQQILGQGPKLLIQFQNNGVVDDSQLPKDRFSAERLKGVDSTLKIQPAKLEDSAVYLCASSISGSAQETQYFGPGTRLLVL.

A few counts support this clone. The genes are TRBV2 and TRBJ1-2; D may be TRBD1 (5 bases). Germline lookup yields CDR1 SNHLY and CDR2 FYNNEI. The CDR3 covers 15 residues. V dropped 6 bases and J dropped 7 bases, with 21 bases sitting between them. In DNA, the CDR3 is TGTGCCAGCAGAGCTTATGCACGGGGGAAGTCTGGCTACACCTTC. The encoded protein is CASRAYARGKSGYTF. Full variable domain (missing parts from reference TRBV2 and TRBJ1-2): EPEVTQTPSHQVTQMGQEVILRCVPISNHLYFYWYRQILGQKVEFLVSFYNNEISEKSEIFDDQFSVERPDGSNFTLKIRSTKLEDSAMYFCASRAYARGKSGYTFGSGTRLTVV.